These T cell receptor beta chains were read from a single sample in a study of CD4 T cells in relation to SARS-CoV-2 and coronaviruses. Sequencing was performed with immunoSEQ multiplex PCR; in TCRdb, only in-frame clones are kept and a portion is missing. The profile shows approximately 14,000 clones, about 73% of them singletons. These TCRs' antigens remain unknown. The source material was CD4+ T cells from PBMCs, cultured in vitro. The receptor source for this set is a human donor in good health. Both conserved end residues are part of each CDR3. A D gene is named only where the DNA matches it firmly. Not all rows give a size; the values are once, few, many and, for expanded clones, a class.

CDR3 DNA: TGTGCCAGTAGAGACATGGCTGGGGCCAACGTCCTGACTTTC; CDR3 protein: CASRDMAGANVLTF; J gene: TRBJ2-6; V gene: TRBV19; clone size: .; D gene: .
CDR3 DNA: TGTGCCAGTTCCGGAGACAACAATGAGCAGTTCTTC; CDR3 protein: CASSGDNNEQFF; J gene: TRBJ2-1; V gene: TRBV19; clone size: .; D gene: .
CDR3 DNA: TGCGCCAGCAGCTTGGGATCTGGGGGCTATGGCTACACCTTC; CDR3 protein: CASSLGSGGYGYTF; J gene: TRBJ1-2; V gene: TRBV5-1; clone size: .; D gene: .
CDR3 DNA: TGTGCCAGCAGTGAAACCGGATTTAGGAACACCATATATTTT; CDR3 protein: CASSETGFRNTIYF; J gene: TRBJ1-3; V gene: TRBV2; clone size: .; D gene: .
CDR3 DNA: TGTGCCAGCAGTGGAAGACTAGCGGGAGTAGGCGAGCAGTACTTC; CDR3 protein: CASSGRLAGVGEQYF; J gene: TRBJ2-7; V gene: TRBV2; clone size: few; D gene: TRBD2
CDR3 DNA: TGTGCCAGCAGCCAAGTGGGGGTTCCAACCTACGAGCAGTACTTC; CDR3 protein: CASSQVGVPTYEQYF; J gene: TRBJ2-7; V gene: TRBV6-5; clone size: once; D gene: .
CDR3 DNA: TGCGCCAGCAGGCTCACCACTGAAGCTTTCTTT; CDR3 protein: CASRLTTEAFF; J gene: TRBJ1-1; V gene: TRBV5-1; clone size: .; D gene: .
CDR3 DNA: TGTGCCAGTACCCTCGGACAGGGGGCTGTCAATGAGCAGTTCTTC; CDR3 protein: CASTLGQGAVNEQFF; J gene: TRBJ2-1; V gene: TRBV19; clone size: .; D gene: TRBD1
CDR3 DNA: TGCGCCAGCAGCACTACAACTAGCGGGAGGGCCAGGGATGAGCAGTTCTTC; CDR3 protein: CASSTTTSGRARDEQFF; J gene: TRBJ2-1; V gene: TRBV5-1; clone size: .; D gene: TRBD2
CDR3 DNA: TGTGCCAGTAGCCCGGCTCCCTTGAGTAGGTTCACAGATACGCAGTATTTT; CDR3 protein: CASSPAPLSRFTDTQYF; J gene: TRBJ2-3; V gene: TRBV19; clone size: .; D gene: .
CDR3 DNA: TGTGCCAGCGGTCGATCGGGACAGGGGAACAATGAGCAGTTCTTC; CDR3 protein: CASGRSGQGNNEQFF; J gene: TRBJ2-1; V gene: TRBV6-6; clone size: .; D gene: TRBD1
CDR3 DNA: TGTGCCAGCAGCCCGAAGCGGAGCTCCTACAATGAGCAGTTCTTC; CDR3 protein: CASSPKRSSYNEQFF; J gene: TRBJ2-1; V gene: TRBV3-1/TRBV3-2; clone size: .; D gene: .
CDR3 DNA: TGTGCCAGCGGTGAACTAGCGGGATTCTACGAGCAGTACTTC; CDR3 protein: CASGELAGFYEQYF; J gene: TRBJ2-7; V gene: TRBV11-2; clone size: .; D gene: TRBD2
CDR3 DNA: TGTGCCAGCTCACCACCGCTTAGCTCCTACAATGAGCAGTTCTTC; CDR3 protein: CASSPPLSSYNEQFF; J gene: TRBJ2-1; V gene: TRBV18; clone size: .; D gene: .
CDR3 DNA: TGCGCCAGCAGCCCGGAGAAGGCAGCGGGGGTGTACAATGAGCAGTTCTTC; CDR3 protein: CASSPEKAAGVYNEQFF; J gene: TRBJ2-1; V gene: TRBV5-1; clone size: few; D gene: TRBD2
CDR3 DNA: TGTGCCAGCAGCTTAGAGTCGGCGGGTACGAACACTGAAGCTTTCTTT; CDR3 protein: CASSLESAGTNTEAFF; J gene: TRBJ1-1; V gene: TRBV11-2; clone size: .; D gene: .
CDR3 DNA: TGTGCCAGCAGCGTAGATGGCAAGGGTGCCGATCAGCCCCAGCATTTT; CDR3 protein: CASSVDGKGADQPQHF; J gene: TRBJ1-5; V gene: TRBV9; clone size: .; D gene: .
CDR3 DNA: TGTGCCAGCAGCACCATGGGCCAGGGCAAGACTGAAGCTTTCTTT; CDR3 protein: CASSTMGQGKTEAFF; J gene: TRBJ1-1; V gene: TRBV5-6; clone size: .; D gene: .
CDR3 DNA: TGTGCCAGCAGCTTAGCGGAGGGGTCAAATGAAAAACTGTTTTTT; CDR3 protein: CASSLAEGSNEKLFF; J gene: TRBJ1-4; V gene: TRBV11-2; clone size: .; D gene: .
CDR3 DNA: TGTGCCAGTAGTATAGATCAGGGGGCGGGAACAGATACGCAGTATTTT; CDR3 protein: CASSIDQGAGTDTQYF; J gene: TRBJ2-3; V gene: TRBV19; clone size: .; D gene: TRBD1
CDR3 DNA: TGTGCCAGCAGTGAACGGGAGGAAATGAACGAGCAGTACTTC; CDR3 protein: CASSEREEMNEQYF; J gene: TRBJ2-7; V gene: TRBV6-1; clone size: few; D gene: TRBD2
CDR3 DNA: TGTGCCATCAACAAAAACGGTGAAGCTTTCTTT; CDR3 protein: CAINKNGEAFF; J gene: TRBJ1-1; V gene: TRBV10-3; clone size: .; D gene: .
CDR3 DNA: TGTGCCTGGAGTGTAGGCCAGGACTCTACAATGAACACTGAAGCTTTCTTT; CDR3 protein: CAWSVGQDSTMNTEAFF; J gene: TRBJ1-1; V gene: TRBV30; clone size: .; D gene: .
CDR3 DNA: TGCGCCAGCAGCTTGGTTTTCCGCGGCCCGGAAAGGGATACGCAGTATTTT; CDR3 protein: CASSLVFRGPERDTQYF; J gene: TRBJ2-3; V gene: TRBV5-1; clone size: .; D gene: .
CDR3 DNA: TGTGCCAGCAGCTTTGACGAGTTACTAACTGAAGCTTTCTTT; CDR3 protein: CASSFDELLTEAFF; J gene: TRBJ1-1; V gene: TRBV11-2; clone size: .; D gene: .
CDR3 DNA: TGTGCCAGCAGTTACTCGATCATCGCGACAGCAATTAGCACAGATACGCAGTATTTT; CDR3 protein: CASSYSIIATAISTDTQYF; J gene: TRBJ2-3; V gene: TRBV6-2/TRBV6-3; clone size: .; D gene: .
CDR3 DNA: TGTGCCAGCAGTTACGGGAACTCTGGGGCCAACGTCCTGACTTTC; CDR3 protein: CASSYGNSGANVLTF; J gene: TRBJ2-6; V gene: TRBV6-5; clone size: .; D gene: .
CDR3 DNA: TGTGCCAGCAGTTACCGGGACAGCTATGGCTACACCTTC; CDR3 protein: CASSYRDSYGYTF; J gene: TRBJ1-2; V gene: TRBV6-2/TRBV6-3; clone size: .; D gene: TRBD1
CDR3 DNA: TGTGCCAGCAGCTTCGGCATCATGGGAAACACCATATATTTT; CDR3 protein: CASSFGIMGNTIYF; J gene: TRBJ1-3; V gene: TRBV5-6; clone size: .; D gene: .
CDR3 DNA: TGTGCCAGCAGCCCCGTCTCGGTGGACGGCAATCAGCCCCAGCATTTT; CDR3 protein: CASSPVSVDGNQPQHF; J gene: TRBJ1-5; V gene: TRBV7-9; clone size: few; D gene: .
CDR3 DNA: TGTGCCAGCAGCTTAGCCCGACTAGCGGGAGGTCGTAATGAGCAGTTCTTC; CDR3 protein: CASSLARLAGGRNEQFF; J gene: TRBJ2-1; V gene: TRBV7-2; clone size: .; D gene: TRBD2